This TCR beta chain is from a study of technical replicates of blood from a handful of donors. Only in-frame clones appear in the TCRdb table, and some are missing; sequencing was by immunoSEQ multiplex PCR. Here the sample spans approximately 81,000 clones, about 96% being singletons. Germline-derived CDR1 and CDR2 are SGHNT and YYREEE (reference sequence). J lost 3 bases, V lost 3 bases, and 5 bases had no gene match. CDR3 length equals 16 residues. The chain joins TRBV5-4 to TRBJ2-2, with 10 positions matching TRBD2. The sequenced material came from T cells isolated from PBMCs. The clonotype comes from a human donor in good health. CDR3 sequence (DNA): TGTGCCAGCAGCTCGCTAGCGGGGGTGGACACCGGGGAGCTGTTTTTT. It encodes CASSSLAGVDTGELFF.